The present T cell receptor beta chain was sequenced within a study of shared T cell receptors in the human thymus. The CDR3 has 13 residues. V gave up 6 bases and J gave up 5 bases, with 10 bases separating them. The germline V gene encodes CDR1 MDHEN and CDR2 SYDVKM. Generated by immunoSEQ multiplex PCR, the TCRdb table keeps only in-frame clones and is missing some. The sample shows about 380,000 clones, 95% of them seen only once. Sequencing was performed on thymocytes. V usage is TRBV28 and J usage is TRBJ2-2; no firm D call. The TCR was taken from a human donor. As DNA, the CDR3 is TGTGCCAGCAGCTTGATCGTTACCGGGGAGCTGTTTTTT. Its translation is CASSLIVTGELFF.